What follows are 2 T cell receptor beta chains derived from one specimen sequenced in a study of blood T cells in healthy people across ages. For the second PCR, which ran for roughly 7 to 11 cycles, a sample-barcoded 5' primer and a J-beta primer mix were used. Using its own MiXCR run on the 5' RACE reads, TCRdb lists one record per CDR3 protein. The data show 950,000 to 1,200,000 distinct CDR3 sequences, with roughly two fifths seen just once and about 12% held by the top ten. The material sequenced was blood. The receptors were gathered from a man aged 18 to 35 in good health.

This clonotype was observed a few times. The chain is built from TRBV20-1 and TRBJ1-5, with D uncertain. Looked up from germline, CDR1 is DFQATT and CDR2 is SNEGSKA (reference sequence). Trimming shortened V by 4 bases and J by 4 bases, and 14 bases separated the two germline ends. The CDR3 consists of 14 residues. CDR3 residues: CSAMGNWLNQPQHF. The CDR3 DNA reads TGCAGTGCTATGGGAAATTGGCTAAATCAGCCCCAGCATTTT.

This clonotype was seen only a few times. V is TRBV29-1 and J is TRBJ2-3, with TRBD2 identical over 7 bases. Germline V gene data show CDR1 as SQVTM and CDR2 as ANQGSEA. The CDR3 is made up of 15 amino acids. V dropped 6 bases and J dropped 1; count of bases not matched to a gene: 10. The CDR3 protein is CSVDLRGGGTDTQYF. DNA for the CDR3: TGCAGCGTAGACCTGAGGGGAGGGGGCACAGATACGCAGTATTTT.